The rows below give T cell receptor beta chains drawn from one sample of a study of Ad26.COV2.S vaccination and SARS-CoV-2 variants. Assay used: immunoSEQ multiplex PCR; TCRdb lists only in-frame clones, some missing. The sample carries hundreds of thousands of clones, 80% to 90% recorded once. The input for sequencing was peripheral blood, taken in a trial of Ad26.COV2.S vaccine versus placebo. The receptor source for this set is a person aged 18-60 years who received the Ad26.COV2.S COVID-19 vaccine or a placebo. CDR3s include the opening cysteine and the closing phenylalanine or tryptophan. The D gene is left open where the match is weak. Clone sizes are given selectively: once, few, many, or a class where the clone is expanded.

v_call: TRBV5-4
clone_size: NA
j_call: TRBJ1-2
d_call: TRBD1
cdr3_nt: TGTGCCAGCAGCTCCGGACAGGATCGGCTCTATGGCTACACCTTC
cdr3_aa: CASSSGQDRLYGYTF

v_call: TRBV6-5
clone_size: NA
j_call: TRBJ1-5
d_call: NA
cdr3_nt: TGTGCCAGCAGGGAGAAGTATAGCAATCAGCCCCAGCATTTT
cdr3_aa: CASREKYSNQPQHF

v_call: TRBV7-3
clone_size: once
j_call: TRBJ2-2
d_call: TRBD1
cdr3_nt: TGTGCCAGCAGCCCGACAGGGGCGATCACCGGGGAGCTGTTTTTT
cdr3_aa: CASSPTGAITGELFF

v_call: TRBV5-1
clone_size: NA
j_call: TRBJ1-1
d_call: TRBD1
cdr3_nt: TGCGCCAGCAGCCCGCTGACAGGGGAGACTGAAGCTTTCTTT
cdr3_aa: CASSPLTGETEAFF

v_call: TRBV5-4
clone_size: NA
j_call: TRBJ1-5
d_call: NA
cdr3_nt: TGTGCCAGCAGCCCAGGACCTGATCAGCCCCAGCATTTT
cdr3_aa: CASSPGPDQPQHF

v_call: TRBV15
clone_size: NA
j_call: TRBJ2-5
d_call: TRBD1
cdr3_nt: TGTGCCACCAGCAGGGACAGGGCCCGGGAGACCCAGTACTTC
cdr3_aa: CATSRDRARETQYF

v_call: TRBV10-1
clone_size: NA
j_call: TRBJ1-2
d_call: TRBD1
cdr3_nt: TGCGCCAGCAGTGGACAGGGTGGCTATGGCTACACCTTC
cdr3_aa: CASSGQGGYGYTF

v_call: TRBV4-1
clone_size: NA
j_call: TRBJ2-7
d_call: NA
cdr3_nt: TGCGCCAGCAGCCAAGAGGGCGCCCTTTCCTACGAGCAGTACTTC
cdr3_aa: CASSQEGALSYEQYF

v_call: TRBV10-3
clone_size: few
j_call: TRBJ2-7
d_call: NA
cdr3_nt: TGTGCCATCAGTGATATGGGTGACGAGCAGTACTTC
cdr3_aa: CAISDMGDEQYF

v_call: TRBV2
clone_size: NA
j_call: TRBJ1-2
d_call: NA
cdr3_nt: TGTGCCAGCAGGGGGAGATTCTATGGCTACACCTTC
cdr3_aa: CASRGRFYGYTF

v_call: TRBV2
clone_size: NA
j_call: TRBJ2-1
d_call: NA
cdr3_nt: TGTGCCAGCAGCGGAGAGCCCCCCTCCTACAATGAGCAGTTCTTC
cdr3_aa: CASSGEPPSYNEQFF

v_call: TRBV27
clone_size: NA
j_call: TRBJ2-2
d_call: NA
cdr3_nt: TGTGCCAGCAGTTTATTTCGGGGCACCGGGGAGCTGTTTTTT
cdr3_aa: CASSLFRGTGELFF

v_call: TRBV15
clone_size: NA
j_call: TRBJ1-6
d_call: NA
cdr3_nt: TGTGCCACCAGCAGACAGGTGAATTCACCCCTCCACTTT
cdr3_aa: CATSRQVNSPLHF

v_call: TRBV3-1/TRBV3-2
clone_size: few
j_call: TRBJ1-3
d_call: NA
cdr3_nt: TGTGCCAGCAGCCAACGGGGAGGTGGAAACACCATATATTTT
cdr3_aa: CASSQRGGGNTIYF

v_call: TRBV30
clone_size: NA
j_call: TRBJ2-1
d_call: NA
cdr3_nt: TGTGCCTGGAGTTCGTCACAGACCCACAATGAGCAGTTCTTC
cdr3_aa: CAWSSSQTHNEQFF

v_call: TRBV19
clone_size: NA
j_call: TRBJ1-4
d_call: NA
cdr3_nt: TGTGCCAGTACCGGGGAGGGGACTAATGAAAAACTGTTTTTT
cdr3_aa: CASTGEGTNEKLFF

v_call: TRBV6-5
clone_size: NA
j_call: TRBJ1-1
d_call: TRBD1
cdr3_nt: TGTGCCAGCCGACAGGGGGTGTTTTCTAACACTGAAGCTTTCTTT
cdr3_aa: CASRQGVFSNTEAFF

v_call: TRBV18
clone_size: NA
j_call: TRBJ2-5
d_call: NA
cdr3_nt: TGTGCCAGCTCCCAGGAGCGCCAAGAGACCCAGTACTTC
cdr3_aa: CASSQERQETQYF

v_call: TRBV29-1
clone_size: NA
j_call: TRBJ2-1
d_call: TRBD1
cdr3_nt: TGCAGCGTTGGGGGGACAGCGAAGTTCTTC
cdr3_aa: CSVGGTAKFF

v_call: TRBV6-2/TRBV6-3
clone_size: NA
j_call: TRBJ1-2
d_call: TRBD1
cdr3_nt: TGTGCCAGCAGTTACGCGACAGGGGGACGCTATGGCTACACCTTC
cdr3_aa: CASSYATGGRYGYTF

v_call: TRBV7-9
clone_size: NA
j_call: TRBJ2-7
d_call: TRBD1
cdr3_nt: TGTGCCAGCAGCTTAGCGCGGGACAGGAGGAGTGACGAGCAGTACTTC
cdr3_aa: CASSLARDRRSDEQYF

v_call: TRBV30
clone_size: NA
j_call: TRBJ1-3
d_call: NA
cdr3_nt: TGTGCCTGGAGGGCCAGACGTTTTGGAAACACCATATATTTT
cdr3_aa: CAWRARRFGNTIYF

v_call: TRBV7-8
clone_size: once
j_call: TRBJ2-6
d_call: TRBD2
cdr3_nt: TGTGCCAGCAGCCGAGCGGGGCAGGGTGGCTCTGGGGCCAACGTCCTGACTTTC
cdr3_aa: CASSRAGQGGSGANVLTF

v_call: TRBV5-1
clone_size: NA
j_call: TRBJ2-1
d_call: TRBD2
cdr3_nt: TGCGCCAGCAGCCGTAGCGGGAGCTCCTACAATGAGCAGTTCTTC
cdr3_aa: CASSRSGSSYNEQFF

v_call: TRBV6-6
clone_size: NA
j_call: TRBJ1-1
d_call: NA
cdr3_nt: TGTGCCAGCAGTCACAGGGAGGTGAACACTGAAGCTTTCTTT
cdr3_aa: CASSHREVNTEAFF

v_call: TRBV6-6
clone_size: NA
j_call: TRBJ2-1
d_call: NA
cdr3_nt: TGTGCCAGCAGTCCCGGGTCTACTTACAATGAGCAGTTCTTC
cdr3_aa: CASSPGSTYNEQFF

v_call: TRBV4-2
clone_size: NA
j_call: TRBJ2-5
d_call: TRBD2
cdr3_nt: TGTGCCAGCAGCCGGGTACCGGGACTAGCGGGAGTTACGGAGACCCAGTACTTC
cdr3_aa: CASSRVPGLAGVTETQYF

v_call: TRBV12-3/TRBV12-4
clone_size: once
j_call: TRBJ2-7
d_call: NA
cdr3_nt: TGTGCCAGCAGGACGGCCAGCTCCTACGAGCAGTACTTC
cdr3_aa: CASRTASSYEQYF

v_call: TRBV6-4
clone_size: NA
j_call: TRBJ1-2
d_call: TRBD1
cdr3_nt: TGTGCCAGCAGCCACGGACAGGGGGCAGTTGGCTACACCTTC
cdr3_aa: CASSHGQGAVGYTF

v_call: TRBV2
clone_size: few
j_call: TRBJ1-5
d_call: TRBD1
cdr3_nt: TGTGCCAGCAGACCGCAGGGGGAAAGTCAGCCCCAGCATTTT
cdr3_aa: CASRPQGESQPQHF

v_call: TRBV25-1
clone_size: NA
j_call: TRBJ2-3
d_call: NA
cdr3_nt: TGTGCCAGCAGTGAATCCCTACAGTATTCCCTAGATACGCAGTATTTT
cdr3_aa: CASSESLQYSLDTQYF

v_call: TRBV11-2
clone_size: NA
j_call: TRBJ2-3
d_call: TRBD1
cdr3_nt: TGTGCCAGCAGCTTATGGACAGGGAAGACAGATACGCAGTATTTT
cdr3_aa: CASSLWTGKTDTQYF

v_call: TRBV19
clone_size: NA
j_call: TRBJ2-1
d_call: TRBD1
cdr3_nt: TGTGCCAGCACCAGACAGGGTGGTAATGAGCAGTTCTTC
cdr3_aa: CASTRQGGNEQFF

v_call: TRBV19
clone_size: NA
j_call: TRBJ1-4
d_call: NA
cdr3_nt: TGTGCCAGTACCCCAGGGCGGGCTGAAAAACTGTTTTTT
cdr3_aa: CASTPGRAEKLFF

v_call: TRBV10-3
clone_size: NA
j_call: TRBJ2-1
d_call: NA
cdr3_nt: TGTGCCGGGGGAAGGGGCCTTTACAATGAGCAGTTCTTC
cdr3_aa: CAGGRGLYNEQFF

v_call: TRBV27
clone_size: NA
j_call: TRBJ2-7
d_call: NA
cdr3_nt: TGTGCCAGCAGTCTATCGGGAGCGGCTCTAGAGTACTTC
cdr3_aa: CASSLSGAALEYF

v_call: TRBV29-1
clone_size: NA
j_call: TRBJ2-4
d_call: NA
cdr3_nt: TGCAGCGTGGTGGAGCAGATAGCCAAAAACATTCAGTACTTC
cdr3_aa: CSVVEQIAKNIQYF

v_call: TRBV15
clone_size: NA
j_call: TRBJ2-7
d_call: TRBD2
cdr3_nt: TGTGCCACCAGCAGAGATCTTGGGACTAGGCTCCACGAGCAGTACTTC
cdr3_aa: CATSRDLGTRLHEQYF

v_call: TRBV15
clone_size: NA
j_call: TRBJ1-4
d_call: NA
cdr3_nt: TGTGCCACCAGCAGGGGGCGCGATAGTGAAAAACTGTTTTTT
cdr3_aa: CATSRGRDSEKLFF

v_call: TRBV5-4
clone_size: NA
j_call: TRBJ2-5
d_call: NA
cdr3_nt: TGTGCCAGCAGCTTGGGGGGGGGCAGCGAGACCCAGTACTTC
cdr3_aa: CASSLGGGSETQYF

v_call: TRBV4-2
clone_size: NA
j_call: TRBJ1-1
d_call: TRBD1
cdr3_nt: TGTGCCAGCAGCCAAGATACGACAGGGGGCCAAAGCCCGAACACTGAAGCTTTCTTT
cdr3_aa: CASSQDTTGGQSPNTEAFF

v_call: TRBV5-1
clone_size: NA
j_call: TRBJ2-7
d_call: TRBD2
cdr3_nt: TGCGCCAGCAGCTTGGTGGGGACTAGCGGACGCGAGCAGTACTTC
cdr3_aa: CASSLVGTSGREQYF

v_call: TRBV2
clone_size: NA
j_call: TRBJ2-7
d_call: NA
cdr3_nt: TGTGCCAGCAGTGCCCTCGGACTCGGCGAGCAGTACTTC
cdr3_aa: CASSALGLGEQYF

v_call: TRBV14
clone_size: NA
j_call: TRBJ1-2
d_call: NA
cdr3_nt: TGTGCCAGCAGCCCCCCGGGGACCATTAACTATGGCTACACCTTC
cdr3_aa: CASSPPGTINYGYTF

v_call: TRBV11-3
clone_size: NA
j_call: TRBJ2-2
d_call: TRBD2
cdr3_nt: TGTGCCAGCAGCACCCAGCGGGAGAGCGCCGGGGAGCTGTTTTTT
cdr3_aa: CASSTQRESAGELFF

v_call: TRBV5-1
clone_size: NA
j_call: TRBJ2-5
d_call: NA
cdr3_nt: TGCGCCAGCAGACCCCAAGCGGGCCAACAAGAGACCCAGTACTTC
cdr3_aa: CASRPQAGQQETQYF

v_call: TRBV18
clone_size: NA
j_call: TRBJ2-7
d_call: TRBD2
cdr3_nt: TGTGCCAGCTCAACCCCGGGACTAGCGGGATCTGGCGAGCAGTACTTC
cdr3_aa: CASSTPGLAGSGEQYF

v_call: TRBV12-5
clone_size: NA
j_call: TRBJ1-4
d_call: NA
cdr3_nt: TGTGCTAGTGGTGCCCTAAGAGGGAGTGAAAAACTGTTTTTT
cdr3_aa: CASGALRGSEKLFF

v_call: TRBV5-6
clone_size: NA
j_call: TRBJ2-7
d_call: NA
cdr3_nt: TGTGCCAGCAGCTCCCCCTACGAGCAGTACTTC
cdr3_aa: CASSSPYEQYF

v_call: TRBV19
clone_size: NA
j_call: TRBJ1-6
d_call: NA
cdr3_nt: TGTGCCAGTAGGAGGGACGGGAGCTCCTATAATTCACCCCTCCACTTT
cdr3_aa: CASRRDGSSYNSPLHF

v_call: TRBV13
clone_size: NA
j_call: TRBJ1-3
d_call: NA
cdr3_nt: TGTGCCAGCAGCTTAGGACGTGGGGCCTCTGGAAACACCATATATTTT
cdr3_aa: CASSLGRGASGNTIYF

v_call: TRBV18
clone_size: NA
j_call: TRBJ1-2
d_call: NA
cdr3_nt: TGTGCCAGCTCACGCCTCGACTATGGCTACACCTTC
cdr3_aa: CASSRLDYGYTF

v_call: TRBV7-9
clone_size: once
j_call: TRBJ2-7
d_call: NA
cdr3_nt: TGTGCCAGCAGCTTAGCTGGACTCGACTACGAGCAGTACTTC
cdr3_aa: CASSLAGLDYEQYF